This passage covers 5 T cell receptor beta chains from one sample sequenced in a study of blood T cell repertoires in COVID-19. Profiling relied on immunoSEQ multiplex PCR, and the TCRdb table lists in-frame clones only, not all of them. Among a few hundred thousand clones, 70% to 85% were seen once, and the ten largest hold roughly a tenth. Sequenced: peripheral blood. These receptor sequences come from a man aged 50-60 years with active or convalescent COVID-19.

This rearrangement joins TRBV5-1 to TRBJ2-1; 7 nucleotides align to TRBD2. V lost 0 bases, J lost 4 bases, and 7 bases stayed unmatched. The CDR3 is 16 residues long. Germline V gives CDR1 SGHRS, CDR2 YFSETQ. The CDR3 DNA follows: TGCGCCAGCAGCTTGGCCTTCGGGACTACTTACAATGAGCAGTTCTTC. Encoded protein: CASSLAFGTTYNEQFF.

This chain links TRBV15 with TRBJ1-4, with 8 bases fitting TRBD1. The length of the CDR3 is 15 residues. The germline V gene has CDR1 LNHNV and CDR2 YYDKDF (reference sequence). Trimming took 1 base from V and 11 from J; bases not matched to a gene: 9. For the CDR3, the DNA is TGTGCCACCAGCAGAGGAGGCGAGACAGGGGAGAAACTGTTTTTT. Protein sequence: CATSRGGETGEKLFF.

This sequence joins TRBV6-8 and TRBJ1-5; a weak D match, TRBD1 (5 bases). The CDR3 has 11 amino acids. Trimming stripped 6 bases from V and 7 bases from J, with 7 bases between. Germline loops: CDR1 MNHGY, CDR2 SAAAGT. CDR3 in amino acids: CASSRQQPQHF. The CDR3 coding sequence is TGTGCCAGCAGCCGACAGCAGCCCCAGCATTTT.

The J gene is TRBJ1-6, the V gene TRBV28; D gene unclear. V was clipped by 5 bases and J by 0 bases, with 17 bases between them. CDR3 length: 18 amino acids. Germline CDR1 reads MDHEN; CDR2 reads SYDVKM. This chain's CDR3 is CASSLYSTLSSYNSPLHF. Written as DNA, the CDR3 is TGTGCCAGCAGTCTATACAGTACTCTGAGCTCCTATAATTCACCCCTCCACTTT. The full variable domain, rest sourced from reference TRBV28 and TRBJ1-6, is DVKVTQSSRYLVKRTGEKVFLECVQDMDHENMFWYRQDPGLGLRLIYFSYDVKMKEKGDIPEGYSVSREKKERFSLILESASTNQTSMYLCASSLYSTLSSYNSPLHFGNGTRLTVT.

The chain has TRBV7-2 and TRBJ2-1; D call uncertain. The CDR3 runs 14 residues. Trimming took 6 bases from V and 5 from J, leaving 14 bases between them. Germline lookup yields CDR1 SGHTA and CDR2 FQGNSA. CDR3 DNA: TGTGCCAGCAGATCAACTACAACCGACAATGAGCAGTTCTTC. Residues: CASRSTTTDNEQFF.